This T cell receptor (beta chain) was identified during a study of T cells in Graves' hyperthyroidism and ophthalmopathy. V lost 5 bases and J lost 3, with 8 bases in between. Germline loops: CDR1 SQVTM, CDR2 ANQGSEA. The CDR3 has 12 residues. Amplified regions were TCR beta CDR3 sequences from RNA transcripts. A first-round RT-PCR of the TCR CDR3 used the HTBI primer set. TCRdb re-called the multiplex PCR reads through MiXCR, storing one row per CDR3 protein. The sample has around 600,000 distinct CDR3 sequences; approximately 16% are singletons. The sequenced material came from blood. The rearrangement uses TRBV29-1 and TRBJ1-3, with D maybe TRBD1 (6 bases). The TCR was taken from a woman aged 35 to 49 with Graves' ophthalmopathy. CDR3 sequence: CSVQGNGNTIYF. As DNA, the CDR3 is TGCAGCGTTCAGGGGAATGGAAACACCATATATTTT.